This T cell receptor (beta chain) appears in the sequencing data of a study of shared T cell receptors in the human thymus. Sequencing was performed with immunoSEQ multiplex PCR; in TCRdb, only in-frame clones are kept and a portion is missing. The sample lists approximately 490,000 clones; 78% were seen once. Germline-derived CDR1 and CDR2 are LNHNV and YYDKDF (reference sequence). The CDR3 is 17 residues long. The V gene end was trimmed by 2 bases and the J gene end by 2 bases; junction bases not matched to a gene: 8. The data were also submitted as part of a second study, on human thymus T cells. Per that paper: Healthy Finnish infants undergoing corrective surgery for congenital heart defects were the donors. The thymus was resected at corrective cardiac surgery. Within thymic and blood repertoires, V and J gene usage appeared to be biased.

The sequenced sample was thymocytes. The clonotype originates from a boy younger than two with a congenital heart defect. The gene calls are TRBV15 and TRBJ2-5, with 10 nucleotides matching TRBD1. CDR3 loop: CATSRPTGGREQETQYF. In DNA, the CDR3 is TGTGCCACCAGCAGACCGACAGGGGGCCGAGAACAAGAGACCCAGTACTTC.